Listed below are T cell receptor beta chains from one sample, sequenced in a study of blood T cell repertoires in COVID-19. Generated by immunoSEQ multiplex PCR, the TCRdb table keeps only in-frame clones and is missing some. The profile covers about 480,000 clones, with approximately 88% appearing a single time and roughly 1.9% taken by the ten largest. Sequenced input: PBMCs or T cells enriched from blood (not recorded which). Receptors originate from a woman between 40 and 55 years old who had recovered from COVID-19. CDR3s include the opening cysteine and the closing phenylalanine or tryptophan. A D gene is named only where the DNA matches it firmly. Only part of the rows carry a size: once, few, many, or a class if the clone is expanded.

j_call,clone_size,cdr3_length,v_call,d_call,cdr3_nt,cdr3_aa
TRBJ2-7,.,13,TRBV11-2,.,TGTGCCAGCAGCTTCCCAGGCTCCTACGAGCAGTACTTC,CASSFPGSYEQYF
TRBJ1-2,.,14,TRBV18,TRBD1,TGTGCCAGCTCACCGGACAGGGACGGCTATGGCTACACCTTC,CASSPDRDGYGYTF
TRBJ1-4,once,14,TRBV5-1,TRBD1,TGCGCCAGCAGACGCGGGACAGGGGAGGAAAAACTGTTTTTT,CASRRGTGEEKLFF
TRBJ1-4,.,16,TRBV4-1,.,TGCGCCAGCAGCCAAGATGTATCAGCCGGGGGGGAAAAACTGTTTTTT,CASSQDVSAGGEKLFF
TRBJ2-2,.,18,TRBV5-3,.,TGTGCCAGAAGCTTGGCATACAGCTCCATATCGAACACCGGGGAGCTGTTTTTT,CARSLAYSSISNTGELFF
TRBJ2-3,.,13,TRBV5-1,TRBD1,TGCGCCAGCAGCGGACAGGGGACAGATACGCAGTATTTT,CASSGQGTDTQYF
TRBJ1-1,.,14,TRBV5-4,TRBD1,TGTGCCAGCAGCTCGACAGGGAGGAACACTGAAGCTTTCTTT,CASSSTGRNTEAFF
TRBJ1-2,.,12,TRBV6-2/TRBV6-3,.,TGTGCCAGCAGTTGGACAGTCGGCGGCTACACCTTC,CASSWTVGGYTF
TRBJ2-7,many,13,TRBV12-3/TRBV12-4,TRBD2,TGTGCCAGCAGTTCCGGGACTAGTCCCGAGCAGTACTTC,CASSSGTSPEQYF
TRBJ2-5,.,16,TRBV7-9,.,TGTGCCAGCAGCCTCCCGTCCAGGGGCGTTCAAGAGACCCAGTACTTC,CASSLPSRGVQETQYF
TRBJ1-4,.,14,TRBV19,TRBD1,TGTGCCAGTAGTTTGACAGGGCCCAATGAAAAACTGTTTTTT,CASSLTGPNEKLFF
TRBJ2-1,.,16,TRBV24-1,TRBD1,TGTGCCACCAGTGGGAGCGCCGGGACAGCTTACAATGAGCAGTTCTTC,CATSGSAGTAYNEQFF
TRBJ1-1,once,16,TRBV7-9,.,TGTGCCAGCAGTCTAGGGGTAGGGTATGAGGACACTGAAGCTTTCTTT,CASSLGVGYEDTEAFF
TRBJ2-5,.,15,TRBV5-1,.,TGCGCCAGCAGCTCATTGCCAGGGCGTGAGGAGACCCAGTACTTC,CASSSLPGREETQYF
TRBJ2-7,.,16,TRBV4-1,TRBD1,TGCGCCAGCAGCCTGGACAGCGGACAGGGACTCTACGAGCAGTACTTC,CASSLDSGQGLYEQYF
TRBJ1-2,.,13,TRBV2,.,TGTGCCAGCAGTGAAGCACGGGGGGGCGGCGACACCTTC,CASSEARGGGDTF
TRBJ1-4,.,14,TRBV15,.,TGTGCCACCAGCAGAGGGGAGATTAATGAAAAACTGTTTTTT,CATSRGEINEKLFF
TRBJ2-5,.,17,TRBV18,TRBD2,TGTGCCGGCTCACCAGCTCTAGCGGGAGGGCCAAGGGAGACCCAGTACTTC,CAGSPALAGGPRETQYF
TRBJ1-2,.,16,TRBV27,.,TGTGCCAGCAGTTTGTCGGTAGCGGGGGGCGGGTATGGCTACACCTTC,CASSLSVAGGGYGYTF
TRBJ1-2,once,15,TRBV5-8,.,TGTGCCAGCACCCCCGAGCCCCAAATCTTCTATGGCTACACCTTC,CASTPEPQIFYGYTF
TRBJ2-7,.,14,TRBV5-5,TRBD1,TGTGCCAGCAGCCTCGGGACAGAAGTCTACGAGCAGTACTTC,CASSLGTEVYEQYF
TRBJ2-5,.,14,TRBV7-8,.,TGTGCCAGCAGCCATCGATGGACAGCAGAGACCCAGTACTTC,CASSHRWTAETQYF
TRBJ1-5,.,15,TRBV18,TRBD1,TGTGCCAGCTCACCCGGGACAGGGGGTGGTCAGCCCCAGCATTTT,CASSPGTGGGQPQHF
TRBJ2-1,.,16,TRBV7-9,TRBD2,TGTGCCAGCAGCTTCAGAGTGCGGGAGGGACACAATGAGCAGTTCTTC,CASSFRVREGHNEQFF
TRBJ1-1,.,13,TRBV3-1/TRBV3-2,.,TGTGCTGCAGGGGAGGGAGGGTACACTGAAGCTTTCTTT,CAAGEGGYTEAFF
TRBJ2-2,.,14,TRBV7-7,.,TGTGCCAGCAGCTTTAACAGCCTCACCGGGGAGCTGTTTTTT,CASSFNSLTGELFF
TRBJ1-2,.,15,TRBV3-1/TRBV3-2,TRBD1,TGTGCCAGCAGCCAACGGGACAGGGGGGGCTATGGCTACACCTTC,CASSQRDRGGYGYTF
TRBJ2-1,.,15,TRBV18,TRBD2,TGTGCCAGCTCGTCGACTAGCGGCCCTTACAATGAGCAGTTCTTC,CASSSTSGPYNEQFF
TRBJ1-1,.,14,TRBV27,.,TGTGCCAGCAGTTTAACTCGGGAGAACACTGAAGCTTTCTTT,CASSLTRENTEAFF
TRBJ1-2,.,14,TRBV28,.,TGTGCCAGCAGGAGGACTGAACGGTATTATGGCTACACCTTC,CASRRTERYYGYTF
TRBJ1-2,.,14,TRBV2,TRBD1,TGTGCCAGCAGCCTGAAACAGGGGGCGAGTGGCTACACCTTC,CASSLKQGASGYTF
TRBJ1-5,.,13,TRBV14,.,TGTGCCAGCAGCCTCGGTCGTCATCAGCCCCAGCATTTT,CASSLGRHQPQHF
TRBJ1-1,.,15,TRBV27,.,TGTGCCAGCAGTTTATCGGTTGAGGGCAACACTGAAGCTTTCTTT,CASSLSVEGNTEAFF
TRBJ2-2,.,15,TRBV7-8,.,TGTGCCAGCAGCCCTCAGCCGTACAGGGTCGGGGAGCTGTTTTTT,CASSPQPYRVGELFF
TRBJ2-3,.,19,TRBV29-1,TRBD2,TGCAGCGTTGACAATCGCCCGCCGGGACTAGCGGGGAGCACAGATACGCAGTATTTT,CSVDNRPPGLAGSTDTQYF
TRBJ2-5,.,13,TRBV10-3,TRBD1,TGTGCCATCAGTGGGGACAGGGAGGAGACCCAGTACTTC,CAISGDREETQYF
TRBJ2-7,.,16,TRBV7-2,TRBD2,TGTGCCAGCAGCTTAGGATTCCAGCGGGAGATTTACGAGCAGTACTTC,CASSLGFQREIYEQYF
TRBJ1-1,few,13,TRBV7-2,.,TGTGCCACCGAGGAGGTTTTGAACACTGAAGCTTTCTTT,CATEEVLNTEAFF
TRBJ2-1,.,17,TRBV18,TRBD2,TGTGCCAGCTCACCACCGGGGCTAGCGGGAGGTGACAATGAGCAGTTCTTC,CASSPPGLAGGDNEQFF
TRBJ2-1,.,16,TRBV4-3,TRBD2,TGCGCCAGCAGCCGCCTACTAGCGGCCTACTACAATGAGCAGTTCTTC,CASSRLLAAYYNEQFF
TRBJ1-2,once,10,TRBV5-8,.,TGTGCCAGCCGAGGGTATGGCTACACCTTC,CASRGYGYTF
TRBJ1-4,.,16,TRBV29-1,.,TGCAGCGTGGCTGGGGGGACGGCTACAACTAATGAAAAACTGTTTTTT,CSVAGGTATTNEKLFF
TRBJ2-5,.,16,TRBV27,TRBD2,TGTGCCAGCAGTTTATATGCTAGCGGGAGGGGAGAGACCCAGTACTTC,CASSLYASGRGETQYF
TRBJ2-2,.,17,TRBV4-3,TRBD2,TGCGCCAGCAGCCAGGAACTAGCGGGGGGGAACACCGGGGAGCTGTTTTTT,CASSQELAGGNTGELFF
TRBJ2-1,few,13,TRBV12-3/TRBV12-4,.,TGTGCCAGCAGACTCTCACCATACAATGAGCAGTTCTTC,CASRLSPYNEQFF
TRBJ2-1,.,14,TRBV18,TRBD2,TGTGCCAGCTCACCACGGCGGGAGTACAATGAGCAGTTCTTC,CASSPRREYNEQFF